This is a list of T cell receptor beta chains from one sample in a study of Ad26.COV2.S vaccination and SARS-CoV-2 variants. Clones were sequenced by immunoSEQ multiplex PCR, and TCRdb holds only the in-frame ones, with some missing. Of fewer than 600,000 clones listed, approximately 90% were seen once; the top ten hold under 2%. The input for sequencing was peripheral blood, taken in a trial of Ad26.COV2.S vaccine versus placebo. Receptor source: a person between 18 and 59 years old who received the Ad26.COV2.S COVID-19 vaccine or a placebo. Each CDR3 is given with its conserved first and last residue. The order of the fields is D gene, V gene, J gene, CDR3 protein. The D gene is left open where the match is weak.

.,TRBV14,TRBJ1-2,CASSQGAAPWGYTF
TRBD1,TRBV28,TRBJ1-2,CASSLGQPYGYTF
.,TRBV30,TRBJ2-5,CAWSVGRYFKETQYF
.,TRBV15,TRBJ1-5,CATSMGLAGSSNQPQHF
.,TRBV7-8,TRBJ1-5,CASSYVGIQPQHF
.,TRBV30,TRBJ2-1,CAWSRTSVDEQFF
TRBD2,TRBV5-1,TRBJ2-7,CASSSPTTSGRVTGRQYF
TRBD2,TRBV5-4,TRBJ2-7,CASSIAGTSGPAYEQYF
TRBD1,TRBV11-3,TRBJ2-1,CASSQGQGAYNEQFF
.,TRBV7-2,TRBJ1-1,CASSLVGQPNTEAFF
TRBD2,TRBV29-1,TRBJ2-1,CSVEFGLAGGNEQFF